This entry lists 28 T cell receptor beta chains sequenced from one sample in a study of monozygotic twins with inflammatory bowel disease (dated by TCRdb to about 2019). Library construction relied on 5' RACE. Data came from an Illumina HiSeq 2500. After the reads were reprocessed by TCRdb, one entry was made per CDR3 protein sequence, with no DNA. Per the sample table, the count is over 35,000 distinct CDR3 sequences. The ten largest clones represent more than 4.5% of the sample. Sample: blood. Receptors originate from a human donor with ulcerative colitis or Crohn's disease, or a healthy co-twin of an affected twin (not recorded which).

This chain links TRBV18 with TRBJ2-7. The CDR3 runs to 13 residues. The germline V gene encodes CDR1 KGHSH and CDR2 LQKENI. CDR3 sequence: CASSTDSSYEQYF.

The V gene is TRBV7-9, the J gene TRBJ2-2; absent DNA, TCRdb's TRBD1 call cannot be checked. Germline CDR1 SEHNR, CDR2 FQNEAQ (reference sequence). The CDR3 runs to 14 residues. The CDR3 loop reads CASSGTVGTGELFF.

This CDR3 is CASSTIPGATINYGYTF. V is TRBV5-6 and J is TRBJ1-2; TCRdb proposes TRBD1, but this gene call is untestable without DNA. Per the germline V gene, CDR1 is SGHDT and CDR2 is YYEEEE. The length of the CDR3 is 17 residues.

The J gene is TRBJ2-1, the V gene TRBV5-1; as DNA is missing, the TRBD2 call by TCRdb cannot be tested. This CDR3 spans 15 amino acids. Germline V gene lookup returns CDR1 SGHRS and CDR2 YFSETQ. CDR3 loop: CASSLGSGKSNEQFF.

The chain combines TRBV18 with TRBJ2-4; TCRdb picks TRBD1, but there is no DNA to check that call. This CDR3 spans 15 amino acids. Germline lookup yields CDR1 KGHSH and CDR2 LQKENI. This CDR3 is CASSPQGQGRNIQYF.

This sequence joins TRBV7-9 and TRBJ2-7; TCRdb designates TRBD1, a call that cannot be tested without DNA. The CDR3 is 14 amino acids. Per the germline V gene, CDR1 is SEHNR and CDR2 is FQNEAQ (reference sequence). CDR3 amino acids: CASGAGTRVMGQYF.

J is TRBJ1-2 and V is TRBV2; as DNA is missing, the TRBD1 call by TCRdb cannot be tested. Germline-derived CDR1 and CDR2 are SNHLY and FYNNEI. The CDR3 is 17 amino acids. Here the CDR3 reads CASSDPGQGPIDSGSTF.

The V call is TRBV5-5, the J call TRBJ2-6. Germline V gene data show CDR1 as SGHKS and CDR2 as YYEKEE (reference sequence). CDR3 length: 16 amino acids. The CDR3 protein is CASSPDQNVGANVLTF.

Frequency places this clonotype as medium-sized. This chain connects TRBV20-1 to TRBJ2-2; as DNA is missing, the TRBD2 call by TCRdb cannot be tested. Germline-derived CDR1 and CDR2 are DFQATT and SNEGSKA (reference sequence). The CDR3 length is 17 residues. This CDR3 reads CSAATTGTSGPTGELFF.

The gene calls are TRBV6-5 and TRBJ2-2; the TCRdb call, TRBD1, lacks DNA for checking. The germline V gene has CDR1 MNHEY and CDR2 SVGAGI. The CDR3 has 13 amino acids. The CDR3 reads CASRGQYTGELFF.

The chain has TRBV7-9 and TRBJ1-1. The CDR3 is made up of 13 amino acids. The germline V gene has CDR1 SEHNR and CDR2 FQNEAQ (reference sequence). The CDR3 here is CASSSYPGSGAFF.

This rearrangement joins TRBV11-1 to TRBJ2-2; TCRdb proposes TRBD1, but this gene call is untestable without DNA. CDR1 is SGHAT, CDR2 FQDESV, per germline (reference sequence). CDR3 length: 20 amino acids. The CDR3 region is CASSLVHLIGGRANTGELFF.

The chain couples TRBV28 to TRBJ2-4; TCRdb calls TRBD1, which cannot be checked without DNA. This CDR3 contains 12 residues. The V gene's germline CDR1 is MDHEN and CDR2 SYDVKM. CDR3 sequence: CASSPHGGIQYF.

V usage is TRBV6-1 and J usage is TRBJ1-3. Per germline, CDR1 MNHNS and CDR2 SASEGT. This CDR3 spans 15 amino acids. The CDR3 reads CASRLSQGSGNTIYF.

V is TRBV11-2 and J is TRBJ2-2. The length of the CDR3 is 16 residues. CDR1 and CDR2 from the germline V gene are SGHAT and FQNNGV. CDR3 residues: CASSPARPENTGELFF.

CDR3 in amino acids: CASSLVAGGQLSYEQYF. J is TRBJ2-7 and V is TRBV7-2; absent DNA, TCRdb's TRBD1 call cannot be checked. The CDR3 is made up of 17 amino acids. From germline, CDR1 is SGHTA and CDR2 FQGNSA. The whole variable domain, remainder taken from reference TRBV7-2 and TRBJ2-7, is GAGVSQSPSNKVTEKGKDVELRCDPISGHTALYWYRQSLGQGLEFLIYFQGNSAPDKSGLPSDRFSAERTGGSVSTLTIQRTQQEDSAVYLCASSLVAGGQLSYEQYFGPGTRLTVT.

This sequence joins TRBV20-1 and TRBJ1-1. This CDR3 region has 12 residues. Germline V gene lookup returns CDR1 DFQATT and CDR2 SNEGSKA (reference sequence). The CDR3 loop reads CSGGSGNTEAFF.

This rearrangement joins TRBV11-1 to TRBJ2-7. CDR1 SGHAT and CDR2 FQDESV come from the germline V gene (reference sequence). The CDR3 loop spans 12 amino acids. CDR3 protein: CASSLDREEQYF.

CDR3 sequence reads: CASSLMIGYNEKLFF. The chain combines TRBV7-2 with TRBJ1-4. CDR3 length: 15 amino acids. Germline assignment: CDR1 SGHTA and CDR2 FQGNSA.

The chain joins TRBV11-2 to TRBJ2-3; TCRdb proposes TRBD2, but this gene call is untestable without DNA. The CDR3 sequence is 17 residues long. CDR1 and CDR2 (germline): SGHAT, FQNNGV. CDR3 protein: CASSLARPSEDTDTQYF.

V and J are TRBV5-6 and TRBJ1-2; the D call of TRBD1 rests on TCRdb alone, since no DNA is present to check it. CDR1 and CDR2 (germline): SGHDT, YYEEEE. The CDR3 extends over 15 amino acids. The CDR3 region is CASSAARQGGYGYTF.

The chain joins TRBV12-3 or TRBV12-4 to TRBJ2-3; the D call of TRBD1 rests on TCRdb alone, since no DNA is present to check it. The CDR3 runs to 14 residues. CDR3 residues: CASSLDRGPDTQYF.

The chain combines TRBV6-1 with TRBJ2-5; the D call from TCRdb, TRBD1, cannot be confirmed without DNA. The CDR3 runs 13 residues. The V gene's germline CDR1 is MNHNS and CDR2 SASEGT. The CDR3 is CASSDATPETQYF.

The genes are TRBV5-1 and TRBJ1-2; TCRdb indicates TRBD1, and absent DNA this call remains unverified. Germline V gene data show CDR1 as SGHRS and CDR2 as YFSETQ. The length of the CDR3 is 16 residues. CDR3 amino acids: CASSPGTWGNNYGYTF.

CDR3 amino acids: CAWSVREGTEAFF. The chain recombines TRBV30 with TRBJ1-1. The germline gives CDR1 GTSNPN, CDR2 SVGIG (reference sequence). This CDR3 is built from 13 residues.

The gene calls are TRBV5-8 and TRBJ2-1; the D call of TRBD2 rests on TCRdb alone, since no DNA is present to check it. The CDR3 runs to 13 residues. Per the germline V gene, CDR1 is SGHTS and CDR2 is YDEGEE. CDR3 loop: CASSSRTRTNQFF.

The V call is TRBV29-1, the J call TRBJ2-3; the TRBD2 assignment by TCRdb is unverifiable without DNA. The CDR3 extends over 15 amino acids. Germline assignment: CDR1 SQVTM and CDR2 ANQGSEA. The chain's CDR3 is CSVEISGLRADTQYF.

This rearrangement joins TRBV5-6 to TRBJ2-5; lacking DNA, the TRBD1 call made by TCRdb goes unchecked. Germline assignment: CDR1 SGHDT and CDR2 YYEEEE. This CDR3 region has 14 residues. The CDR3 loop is CASMGGGNQETQYF. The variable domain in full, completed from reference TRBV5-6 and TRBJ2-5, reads DAGVTQSPTHLIKTRGQQVTLRCSPKSGHDTVSWYQQALGQGPQFIFQYYEEEERQRGNFPDRFSGHQFPNYSSELNVNALLLGDSALYLCASMGGGNQETQYFGPGTRLLVL.